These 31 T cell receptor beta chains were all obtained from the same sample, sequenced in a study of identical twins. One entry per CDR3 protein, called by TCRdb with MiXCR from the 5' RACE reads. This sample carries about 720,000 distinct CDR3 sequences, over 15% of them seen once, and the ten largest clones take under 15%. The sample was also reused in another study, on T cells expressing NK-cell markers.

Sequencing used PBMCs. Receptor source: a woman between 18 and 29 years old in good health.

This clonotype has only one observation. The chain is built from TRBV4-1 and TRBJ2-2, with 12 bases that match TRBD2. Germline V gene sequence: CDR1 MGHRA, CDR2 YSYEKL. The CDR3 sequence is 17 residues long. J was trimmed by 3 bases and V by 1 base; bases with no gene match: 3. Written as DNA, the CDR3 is TGCGCCAGCAGCCAAGCTACTAGCGGGAGGTACACCGGGGAGCTGTTTTTT. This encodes CASSQATSGRYTGELFF.

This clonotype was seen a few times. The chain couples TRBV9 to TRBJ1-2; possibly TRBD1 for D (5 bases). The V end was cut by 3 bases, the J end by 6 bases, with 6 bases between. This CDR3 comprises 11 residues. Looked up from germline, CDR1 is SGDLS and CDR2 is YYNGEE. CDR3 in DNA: TGTGCCAGCAGCGCCAGGGATGGCTACACCTTC. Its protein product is CASSARDGYTF.

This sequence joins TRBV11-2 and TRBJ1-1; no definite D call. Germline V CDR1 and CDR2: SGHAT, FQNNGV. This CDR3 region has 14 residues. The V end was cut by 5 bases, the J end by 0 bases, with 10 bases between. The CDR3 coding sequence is TGTGCCAGCAGCCGCAGGTTCTTGAACACTGAAGCTTTCTTT. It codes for CASSRRFLNTEAFF. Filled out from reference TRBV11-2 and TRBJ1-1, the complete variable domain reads EAGVAQSPRYKIIEKRQSVAFWCNPISGHATLYWYQQILGQGPKLLIQFQNNGVVDDSQLPKDRFSAERLKGVDSTLKIQPAKLEDSAVYLCASSRRFLNTEAFFGQGTRLTVV.

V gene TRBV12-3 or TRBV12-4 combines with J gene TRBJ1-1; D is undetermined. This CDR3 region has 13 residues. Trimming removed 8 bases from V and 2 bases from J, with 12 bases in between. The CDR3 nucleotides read TGTGCCAGCTCACGGCGGTTCAACACTGAAGCTTTCTTT. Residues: CASSRRFNTEAFF.

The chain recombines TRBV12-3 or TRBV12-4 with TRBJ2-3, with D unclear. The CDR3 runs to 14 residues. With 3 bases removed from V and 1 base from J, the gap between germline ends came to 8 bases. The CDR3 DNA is TGTGCCAGCAGTTTCGACGTGGGCACAGATACGCAGTATTTT. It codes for CASSFDVGTDTQYF.

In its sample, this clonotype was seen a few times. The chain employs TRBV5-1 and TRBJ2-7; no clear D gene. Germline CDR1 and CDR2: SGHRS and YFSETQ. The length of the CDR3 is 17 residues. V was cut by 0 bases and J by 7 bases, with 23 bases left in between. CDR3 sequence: CASSLAGVGSGRREQYF. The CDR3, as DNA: TGCGCCAGCAGCTTGGCCGGAGTCGGCTCCGGGCGTCGGGAGCAGTACTTC.

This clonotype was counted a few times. The CDR3 nucleotides are TGCGCCAGCAGCTTGGAGGACTACACAGATACGCAGTATTTT. This encodes CASSLEDYTDTQYF. This rearrangement joins TRBV5-1 to TRBJ2-3; perhaps TRBD2 as D (6 bases). Germline V gene lookup returns CDR1 SGHRS and CDR2 YFSETQ. The CDR3 consists of 14 residues. V was pared by 0 bases and J by 2 bases, with 7 bases between.

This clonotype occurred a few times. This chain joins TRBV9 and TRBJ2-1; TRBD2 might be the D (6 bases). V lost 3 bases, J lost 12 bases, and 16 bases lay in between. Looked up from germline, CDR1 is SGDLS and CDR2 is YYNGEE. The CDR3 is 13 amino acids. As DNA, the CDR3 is TGTGCCAGCAGCGACGGGACTCACCCCGGGCAGTTCTTC. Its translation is CASSDGTHPGQFF.

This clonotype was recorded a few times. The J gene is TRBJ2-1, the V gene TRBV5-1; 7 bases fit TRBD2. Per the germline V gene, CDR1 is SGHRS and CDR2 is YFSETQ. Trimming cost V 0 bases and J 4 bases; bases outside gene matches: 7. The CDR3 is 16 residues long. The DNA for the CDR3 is TGCGCCAGCAGCTTGGGGGAGGGTTTGGGGTACAATGAGCAGTTCTTC. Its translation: CASSLGEGLGYNEQFF.

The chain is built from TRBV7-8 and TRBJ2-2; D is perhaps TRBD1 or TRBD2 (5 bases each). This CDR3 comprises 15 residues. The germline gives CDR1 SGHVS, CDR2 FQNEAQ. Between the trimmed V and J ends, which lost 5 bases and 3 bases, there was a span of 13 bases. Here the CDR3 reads CASSPALGDTGELFF. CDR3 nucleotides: TGTGCCAGCAGCCCTGCCCTGGGGGACACCGGGGAGCTGTTTTTT.

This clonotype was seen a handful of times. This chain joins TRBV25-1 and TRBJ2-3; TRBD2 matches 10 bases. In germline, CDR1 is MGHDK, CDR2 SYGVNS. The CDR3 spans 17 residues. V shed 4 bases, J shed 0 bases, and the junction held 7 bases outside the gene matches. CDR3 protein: CASSARTSGASTDTQYF. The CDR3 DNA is TGTGCCAGCAGTGCTAGAACTAGCGGGGCTAGCACAGATACGCAGTATTTT.

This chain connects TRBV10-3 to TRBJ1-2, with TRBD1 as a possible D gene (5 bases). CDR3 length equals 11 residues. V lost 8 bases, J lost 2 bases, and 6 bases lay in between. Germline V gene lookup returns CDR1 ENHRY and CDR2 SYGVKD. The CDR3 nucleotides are TGTGCCATCCGGGACAACTATGGCTACACCTTC. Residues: CAIRDNYGYTF.

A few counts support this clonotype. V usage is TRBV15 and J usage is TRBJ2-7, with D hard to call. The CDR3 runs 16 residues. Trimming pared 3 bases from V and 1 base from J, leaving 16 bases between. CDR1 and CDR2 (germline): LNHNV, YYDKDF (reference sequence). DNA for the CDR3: TGTGCCACCAGCAGTGGACCCCGGGCCGGTTCCTACGAGCAGTACTTC. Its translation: CATSSGPRAGSYEQYF.

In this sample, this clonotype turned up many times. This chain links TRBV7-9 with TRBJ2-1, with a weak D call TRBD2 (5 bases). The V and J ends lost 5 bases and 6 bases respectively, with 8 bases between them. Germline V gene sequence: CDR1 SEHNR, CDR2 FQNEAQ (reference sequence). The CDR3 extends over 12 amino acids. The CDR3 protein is CASSQLVNEQFF. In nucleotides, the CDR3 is TGTGCCAGCAGCCAACTAGTCAATGAGCAGTTCTTC. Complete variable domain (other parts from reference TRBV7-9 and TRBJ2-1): DTGVSQNPRHKITKRGQNVTFRCDPISEHNRLYWYRQTLGQGPEFLTYFQNEAQLEKSRLLSDRFSAERPKGSFSTLEIQRTEQGDSAMYLCASSQLVNEQFFGPGTRLTVL.

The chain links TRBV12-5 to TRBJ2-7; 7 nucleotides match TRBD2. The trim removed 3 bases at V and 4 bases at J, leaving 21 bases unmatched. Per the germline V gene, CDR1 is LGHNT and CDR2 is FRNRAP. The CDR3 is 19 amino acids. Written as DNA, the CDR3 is TGTGCTAGTGGTTTACCCGCTTCGGAGGGCAGCGGGAAGATTTACGAGCAGTACTTC. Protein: CASGLPASEGSGKIYEQYF.

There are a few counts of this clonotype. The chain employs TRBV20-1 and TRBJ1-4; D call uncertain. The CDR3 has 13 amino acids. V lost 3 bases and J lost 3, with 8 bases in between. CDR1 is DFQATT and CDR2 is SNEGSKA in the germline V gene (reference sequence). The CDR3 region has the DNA TGCAGTGCTAGTACGGGATCTAATGAAAAACTGTTTTTT. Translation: CSASTGSNEKLFF.

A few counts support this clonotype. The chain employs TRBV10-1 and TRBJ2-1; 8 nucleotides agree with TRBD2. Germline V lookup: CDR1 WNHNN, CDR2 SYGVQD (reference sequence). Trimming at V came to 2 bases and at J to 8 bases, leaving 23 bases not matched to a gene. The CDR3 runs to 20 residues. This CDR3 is CASSEMRGGGSFSRNHEQFF. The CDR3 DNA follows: TGCGCCAGCAGTGAGATGCGGGGCGGGGGGTCCTTCTCGCGGAACCATGAGCAGTTCTTC.

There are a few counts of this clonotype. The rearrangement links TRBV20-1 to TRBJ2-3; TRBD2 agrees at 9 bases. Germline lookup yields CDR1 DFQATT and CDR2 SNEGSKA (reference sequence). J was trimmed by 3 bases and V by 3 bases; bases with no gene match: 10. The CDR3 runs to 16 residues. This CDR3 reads CSASGLGSGGTDTQYF. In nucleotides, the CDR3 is TGCAGTGCTAGCGGCTTGGGTAGCGGGGGAACAGATACGCAGTATTTT.

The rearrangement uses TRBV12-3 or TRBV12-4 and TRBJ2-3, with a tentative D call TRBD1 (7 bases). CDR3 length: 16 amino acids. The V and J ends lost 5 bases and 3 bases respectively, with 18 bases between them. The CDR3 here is CASSGDRVGGTDTQYF. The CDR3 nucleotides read TGTGCCAGCAGTGGCGACAGGGTCGGGGGAACAGATACGCAGTATTTT.

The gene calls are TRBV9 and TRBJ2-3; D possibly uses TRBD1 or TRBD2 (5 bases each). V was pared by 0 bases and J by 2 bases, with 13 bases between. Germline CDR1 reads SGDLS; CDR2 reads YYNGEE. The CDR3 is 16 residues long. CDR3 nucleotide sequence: TGTGCCAGCAGCGTAGTTCACGGGACCGCCACAGATACGCAGTATTTT. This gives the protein CASSVVHGTATDTQYF.

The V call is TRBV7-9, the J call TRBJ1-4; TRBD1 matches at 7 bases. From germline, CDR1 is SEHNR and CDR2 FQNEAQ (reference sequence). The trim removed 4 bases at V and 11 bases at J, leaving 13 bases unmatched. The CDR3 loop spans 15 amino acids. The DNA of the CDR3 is TGTGCCAGCAGCTACCCGACAGGGAGGAGTAATAAACTGTTTTTT. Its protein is CASSYPTGRSNKLFF.

Written as DNA, the CDR3 is TGCAGTGCTAGAGATATAGGGGGCACTGAAGCTTTCTTT. Protein product: CSARDIGGTEAFF. V gene TRBV20-1 combines with J gene TRBJ1-1; D may be TRBD1 (6 bases). CDR1 DFQATT and CDR2 SNEGSKA come from the germline V gene (reference sequence). CDR3 size: 13 residues. V was pared by 0 bases and J by 4 bases, with 9 bases between.

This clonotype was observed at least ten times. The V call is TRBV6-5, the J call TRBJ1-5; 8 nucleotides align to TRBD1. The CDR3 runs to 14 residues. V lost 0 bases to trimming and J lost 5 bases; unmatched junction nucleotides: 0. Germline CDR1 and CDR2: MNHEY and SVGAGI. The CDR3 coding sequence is TGTGCCAGCAGTTACTCGACAGGGGATCAGCCCCAGCATTTT. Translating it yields CASSYSTGDQPQHF.

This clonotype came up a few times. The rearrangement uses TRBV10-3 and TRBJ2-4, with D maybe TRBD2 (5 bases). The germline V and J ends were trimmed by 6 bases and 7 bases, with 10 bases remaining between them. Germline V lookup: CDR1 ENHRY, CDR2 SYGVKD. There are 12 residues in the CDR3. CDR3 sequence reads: CAISPSGNIQYF. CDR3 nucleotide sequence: TGTGCCATCAGCCCCTCGGGGAACATTCAGTACTTC.

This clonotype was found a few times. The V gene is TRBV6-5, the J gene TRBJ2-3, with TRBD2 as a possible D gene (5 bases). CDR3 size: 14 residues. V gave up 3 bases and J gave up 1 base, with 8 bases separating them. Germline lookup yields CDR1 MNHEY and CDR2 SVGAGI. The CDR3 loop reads CASSYSDGTDTQYF. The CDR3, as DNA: TGTGCCAGCAGTTATAGCGACGGCACAGATACGCAGTATTTT.

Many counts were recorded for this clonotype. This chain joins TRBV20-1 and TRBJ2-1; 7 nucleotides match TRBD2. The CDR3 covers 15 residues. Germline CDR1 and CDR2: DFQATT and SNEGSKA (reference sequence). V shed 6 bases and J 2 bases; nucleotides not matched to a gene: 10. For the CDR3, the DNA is TGCAGTGCGGCCCCCGGGAGCGGGGCCTACAATGAGCAGTTCTTC. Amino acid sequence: CSAAPGSGAYNEQFF.

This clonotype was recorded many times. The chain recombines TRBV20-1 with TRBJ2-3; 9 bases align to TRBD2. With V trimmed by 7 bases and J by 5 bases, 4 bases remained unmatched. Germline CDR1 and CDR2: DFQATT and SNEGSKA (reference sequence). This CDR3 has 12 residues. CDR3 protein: CSVQREVDTQYF. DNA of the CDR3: TGCAGTGTCCAGCGGGAGGTAGATACGCAGTATTTT.

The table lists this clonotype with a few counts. In DNA form, the CDR3 reads TGTGCCAGCAGCTTCAGGTGGACCCAGTACTTC. This gives the protein CASSFRWTQYF. The chain couples TRBV7-8 to TRBJ2-5, with no clear D. There are 11 residues in the CDR3. V shed 3 bases and J shed 7 bases, with 6 bases lying between them. Germline V CDR1 and CDR2: SGHVS, FQNEAQ.

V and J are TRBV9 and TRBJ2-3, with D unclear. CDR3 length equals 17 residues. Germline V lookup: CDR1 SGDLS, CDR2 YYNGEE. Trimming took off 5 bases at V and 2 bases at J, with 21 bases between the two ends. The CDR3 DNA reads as TGTGCCAGCAGTCACCATCCCGACGAAGGCACCACAGATACGCAGTATTTT. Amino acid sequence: CASSHHPDEGTTDTQYF.

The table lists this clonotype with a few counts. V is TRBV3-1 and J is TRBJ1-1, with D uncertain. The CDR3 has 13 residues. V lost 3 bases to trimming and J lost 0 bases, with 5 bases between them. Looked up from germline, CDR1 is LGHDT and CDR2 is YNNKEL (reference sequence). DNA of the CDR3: TGTGCCAGCAGCCAGAACCTGAACACTGAAGCTTTCTTT. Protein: CASSQNLNTEAFF.

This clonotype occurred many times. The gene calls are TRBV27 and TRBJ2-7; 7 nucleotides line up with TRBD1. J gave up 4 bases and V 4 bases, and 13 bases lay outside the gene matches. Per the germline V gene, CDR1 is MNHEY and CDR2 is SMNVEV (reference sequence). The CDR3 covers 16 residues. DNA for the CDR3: TGTGCCAGCAGTTCGACAGGGTCGGCGGCTGTATACGAGCAGTACTTC. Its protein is CASSSTGSAAVYEQYF.